These 32 T cell receptor beta chains were sequenced from one sample in a study of blood T cell repertoires in COVID-19. Some clones are missing from TCRdb's copy, which holds only in-frame ones; the method was immunoSEQ multiplex PCR. The sample has roughly 230,000 clones; 84% are singletons. Sequences were obtained from PBMCs or T cells enriched from blood (not recorded which). These receptors all stem from a middle-aged man who had recovered from COVID-19.

This chain joins TRBV5-1 and TRBJ2-7, with a tentative D call TRBD2 (5 bases). This CDR3 comprises 13 residues. Germline V lookup: CDR1 SGHRS, CDR2 YFSETQ. V lost 4 bases and J 4 bases, leaving 12 bases between the germline ends. CDR3 DNA sequence: TGCGCCAGCAGCACGAACCGGGATTACGAGCAGTACTTC. Protein: CASSTNRDYEQYF. Variable domain in full (rest from reference TRBV5-1 and TRBJ2-7): KAGVTQTPRYLIKTRGQQVTLSCSPISGHRSVSWYQQTPGQGLQFLFEYFSETQRNKGNFPGRFSGRQFSNSRSEMNVSTLELGDSALYLCASSTNRDYEQYFGPGTRLTVT.

Comments on this clone: One junction end disagrees with the germline gene, perhaps due to a read error. The genes are TRBV7-7 and TRBJ2-7; TRBD2 aligns across 12 bases. Germline V gene sequence: CDR1 SSHAT, CDR2 FNYEAQ (reference sequence). The CDR3 loop spans 15 amino acids. The CDR3, as DNA: TGTGCTAGCAGCTTAGCGCCGGGACTAGCGGGCGAGCAGTACTTC. Translation: CASSLAPGLAGEQYF.

The rearrangement uses TRBV30 and TRBJ1-2; 9 nucleotides align to TRBD1. The germline gives CDR1 GTSNPN, CDR2 SVGIG (reference sequence). There are 13 residues in the CDR3. V dropped 3 bases and J dropped 4; count of bases not matched to a gene: 3. The CDR3 DNA sequence: TGTGCCTGGAGACAGGGGGCCAGCTATGGCTACACCTTC. Its protein product is CAWRQGASYGYTF.

The chain has TRBV28 and TRBJ1-5, with 7 positions matching TRBD1. The germline CDR1 and CDR2 sequences are MDHEN and SYDVKM. V shed 2 bases, J shed 5 bases, and the junction held 6 bases outside the gene matches. The CDR3 extends over 15 amino acids. The CDR3 DNA reads TGTGCCAGCAGTTTACCGACAGGGATGTATCAGCCCCAGCATTTT. Translation gives CASSLPTGMYQPQHF.

The chain employs TRBV28 and TRBJ2-7; D perhaps matches TRBD1 (6 bases). V gave up 2 bases and J gave up 2 bases, with 16 bases separating them. The CDR3 is 16 residues long. Germline CDR1 is MDHEN and CDR2 is SYDVKM. CDR3 bases: TGTGCCAGCAGTTTAAATAGCGCAGGGGCCCCCTACGAGCAGTACTTC. Translating gives CASSLNSAGAPYEQYF.

This clone was counted a single time. The chain employs TRBV6-5 and TRBJ2-3; D ambiguous. The germline V gene has CDR1 MNHEY and CDR2 SVGAGI. Trimming pared 9 bases from V and 0 bases from J, leaving 7 bases between. The CDR3 consists of 12 residues. The CDR3 sequence is CASAPSTDTQYF. The CDR3 nucleotides are TGTGCCAGTGCGCCTAGCACAGATACGCAGTATTTT.

This rearrangement joins TRBV6-5 to TRBJ2-5; D gene ambiguous. V gave up 10 bases and J gave up 4 bases, with 16 bases separating them. This CDR3 spans 13 amino acids. Germline V gene lookup returns CDR1 MNHEY and CDR2 SVGAGI. CDR3 residues: CAIDVTARETQYF. DNA of the CDR3: TGTGCCATCGACGTCACAGCCAGAGAGACCCAGTACTTC.

The chain couples TRBV10-1 to TRBJ1-6; D is unresolved. The CDR3 totals 12 residues. The germline V gene has CDR1 WNHNN and CDR2 SYGVQD (reference sequence). Between the trimmed V and J ends, which lost 9 bases and 12 bases, there was a span of 15 bases. For the CDR3, the DNA is TGCGCCAGACCTCCGAACCTAATACCCCTCCACTTT. Its protein product is CARPPNLIPLHF.

This rearrangement joins TRBV10-3 to TRBJ1-5; D is possibly TRBD1 (5 bases). The CDR3 loop spans 14 amino acids. With 7 bases removed from V and 5 bases from J, the gap between germline ends came to 15 bases. Germline V gene lookup returns CDR1 ENHRY and CDR2 SYGVKD. CDR3 amino acids: CAIKPETDHQPQHF. CDR3 nucleotides: TGTGCCATCAAACCCGAGACAGATCATCAGCCCCAGCATTTT.

The CDR3 loop is CASIRGSSTDTQYF. CDR3 in DNA: TGCGCCAGCATCAGGGGATCAAGCACAGATACGCAGTATTTT. The chain employs TRBV5-1 and TRBJ2-3, with a weak D call TRBD1 (6 bases). Germline V gene lookup returns CDR1 SGHRS and CDR2 YFSETQ. The CDR3 consists of 14 residues. V was clipped by 6 bases and J by 0 bases, with 11 bases between them.

The chain has TRBV5-1 and TRBJ2-7, with 12 bases that match TRBD2. The J segment lost 5 bases and the V segment lost 0 bases, leaving 3 bases of the junction unmatched. CDR3 length equals 15 residues. Germline CDR1 is SGHRS and CDR2 is YFSETQ. CDR3 sequence (DNA): TGCGCCAGCAGCTTGGACTGGACTAGCGGGGACGAGCAGTACTTC. It specifies CASSLDWTSGDEQYF.

The count of this clone is one. The chain is built from TRBV12-5 and TRBJ1-3; D gene uncertain. V gave up 0 bases and J gave up 6 bases, with 12 bases separating them. The CDR3 totals 15 residues. The germline CDR1 and CDR2 sequences are LGHNT and FRNRAP. CDR3 sequence reads: CASGLVQQHLNTIYF. CDR3 in DNA: TGTGCTAGTGGTTTGGTACAACAGCATCTAAACACCATATATTTT.

This clone was seen a few times. The V gene is TRBV27, the J gene TRBJ2-7; D might be TRBD1 (5 bases). Germline CDR1 is MNHEY and CDR2 is SMNVEV (reference sequence). The CDR3 totals 15 residues. V was cut by 3 bases and J by 5 bases, with 17 bases left in between. In DNA form, the CDR3 reads TGTGCCAGCAGTTTTGGTCAGGGCCCTGCAGACGAGCAGTACTTC. Translating gives CASSFGQGPADEQYF.

This CDR3 is CASSVDSGGTDTQYF. Written as DNA, the CDR3 is TGTGCCAGCAGTGTCGATAGCGGGGGAACAGATACGCAGTATTTT. J is TRBJ2-3 and V is TRBV2; 9 nucleotides line up with TRBD2. The CDR3 runs to 15 residues. Germline trimming cut 4 bases from V and 3 bases from J; bases unmatched to any gene: 5. The germline V gene encodes CDR1 SNHLY and CDR2 FYNNEI.

The rearrangement uses TRBV5-4 and TRBJ2-1; TRBD2 is a possible D gene (5 bases). The CDR3 is 13 residues long. The germline V and J ends were trimmed by 2 bases and 8 bases, with 11 bases remaining between them. The germline gives CDR1 SGHNT, CDR2 YYREEE (reference sequence). The CDR3 spells CASSFSVSHEQFF. The CDR3 DNA follows: TGTGCCAGCAGCTTTAGCGTTAGCCATGAGCAGTTCTTC.

CDR3 DNA sequence: TGTGCCAGCAGCGGATACAGGGGACGCTACGAGCAGTACTTC. Residues: CASSGYRGRYEQYF. The chain has TRBV7-9 and TRBJ2-7; 7 bases map to TRBD1. The CDR3 totals 14 residues. CDR1 and CDR2 (germline): SEHNR, FQNEAQ (reference sequence). The J segment lost 3 bases and the V segment lost 5 bases, leaving 7 bases of the junction unmatched. The full variable domain, in which reference TRBV7-9 and TRBJ2-7 provide the parts outside the CDR3, is DTGVSQNPRHKITKRGQNVTFRCDPISEHNRLYWYRQTLGQGPEFLTYFQNEAQLEKSRLLSDRFSAERPKGSFSTLEIQRTEQGDSAMYLCASSGYRGRYEQYFGPGTRLTVT.

This clone was observed a single time. The V call is TRBV5-8, the J call TRBJ2-1, with 11 bases that match TRBD2. Germline trimming cut 2 bases from V and 7 bases from J; bases unmatched to any gene: 5. The CDR3 runs to 15 residues. Germline CDR1 and CDR2: SGHTS and YDEGEE. This CDR3 reads CASSFPGLAANEQFF. The CDR3 coding sequence is TGTGCCAGCAGCTTCCCGGGACTAGCGGCGAATGAGCAGTTCTTC.

This chain links TRBV11-2 with TRBJ2-5; D unclear. Trimming removed 8 bases from V and 5 bases from J, with 9 bases in between. CDR3 length: 11 residues. Germline assignment: CDR1 SGHAT and CDR2 FQNNGV. The CDR3 region is CASGVEETQYF. DNA for the CDR3: TGTGCCAGCGGAGTGGAGGAGACCCAGTACTTC.

The chain links TRBV28 to TRBJ2-3; 12 positions agree with TRBD2. Unmatched junction bases numbered 0, after V lost 6 bases and J lost 5 bases. The CDR3 is 13 amino acids. Germline V CDR1 and CDR2: MDHEN, SYDVKM. Here the CDR3 DNA reads TGTGCCAGCAGACTAGCGGGGGGAGATACGCAGTATTTT. It yields the protein CASRLAGGDTQYF.

In this sample, this clone turned up once. V is TRBV5-4 and J is TRBJ2-5; TRBD1 agrees at 10 bases. Germline values: CDR1 SGHNT, CDR2 YYREEE (reference sequence). This CDR3 comprises 15 residues. The trim removed 4 bases at V and 5 bases at J, leaving 8 bases unmatched. The CDR3 protein is CASSPSTGGGETQYF. The CDR3 DNA is TGTGCCAGCAGCCCCTCGACAGGGGGCGGGGAGACCCAGTACTTC.

This clone has just one count. V usage is TRBV5-6 and J usage is TRBJ2-7; 7 nucleotides line up with TRBD1. The junction had 10 bases not matched to a gene; V was cut back by 4 bases and J by 3 bases. The CDR3 has 15 residues. Germline values: CDR1 SGHDT, CDR2 YYEEEE. The CDR3 loop is CASSPQGVGVYEQYF. The CDR3 nucleotides read TGTGCCAGCAGCCCGCAGGGGGTAGGGGTCTACGAGCAGTACTTC.

The rearrangement links TRBV15 to TRBJ2-6, with D unclear. The CDR3 is 13 amino acids. Germline V gene data show CDR1 as LNHNV and CDR2 as YYDKDF (reference sequence). V gave up 9 bases and J gave up 2 bases, with 8 bases separating them. In DNA, the CDR3 is TGTGCCACGCTGTCAGCTGGGGCCAACGTCCTGACTTTC. Translation gives CATLSAGANVLTF.

V gene TRBV6-5 combines with J gene TRBJ1-5, with a possible D match to TRBD1 (5 bases). In germline, CDR1 is MNHEY, CDR2 SVGAGI. Trimming shortened V by 6 bases and J by 0 bases, and 12 bases separated the two germline ends. The CDR3 sequence is 15 residues long. CDR3 DNA: TGTGCCAGCAGCGCAGGGAGGACTAGCAATCAGCCCCAGCATTTT. Encoded protein: CASSAGRTSNQPQHF.

This chain links TRBV10-1 with TRBJ1-3, with D unresolved. V dropped 0 bases and J dropped 0 bases, with 6 bases sitting between them. From germline, CDR1 is WNHNN and CDR2 SYGVQD (reference sequence). CDR3 length equals 15 residues. The CDR3 region has the DNA TGCGCCAGCAGTGAGTCGAGACACTCTGGAAACACCATATATTTT. It yields the protein CASSESRHSGNTIYF.

DNA for the CDR3: TGCGCCAGCAGCCAAGGACAGAATCAGCCCCAGCATTTT. Its protein is CASSQGQNQPQHF. The chain couples TRBV4-3 to TRBJ1-5; perhaps TRBD1 as D (5 bases). V shed 1 base and J shed 4 bases, with 5 bases lying between them. Germline V gene lookup returns CDR1 LGHNA and CDR2 YSLEER. The CDR3 length is 13 residues.

This clone showed up just a few times. This chain connects TRBV6-5 to TRBJ1-6; D perhaps matches TRBD1 (5 bases). The CDR3 contains 15 residues. In germline, CDR1 is MNHEY, CDR2 SVGAGI. The ends were cut back, 6 bases at V and 10 bases at J, with 19 bases in the middle. CDR3 DNA: TGTGCCAGCAGAATTGCATGGGGGGGTGGATCACCCCTCCACTTT. It encodes CASRIAWGGGSPLHF.

V gene TRBV12-5 combines with J gene TRBJ2-5; TRBD1 is a possible D gene (6 bases). V lost 3 bases and J lost 0, with 23 bases in between. The CDR3 has 19 amino acids. The V gene's germline CDR1 is LGHNT and CDR2 FRNRAP. CDR3 loop: CASGFILGRGKKYQETQYF. The CDR3 DNA follows: TGTGCTAGTGGTTTCATTTTGGGCAGGGGCAAAAAGTACCAAGAGACCCAGTACTTC. Drawing the rest from reference TRBV12-5 and TRBJ2-5, the complete variable domain is DARVTQTPRHKVTEMGQEVTMRCQPILGHNTVFWYRQTMMQGLELLAYFRNRAPLDDSGMPKDRFSAEMPDATLATLKIQPSEPRDSAVYFCASGFILGRGKKYQETQYFGPGTRLLVL.

This clone was seen once. This chain uses TRBV5-1 with TRBJ2-3; the D gene is possibly TRBD1 (6 bases). Germline V gives CDR1 SGHRS, CDR2 YFSETQ. V lost 0 bases, J lost 3 bases, and 8 bases lay in between. The CDR3 runs to 14 residues. This chain's CDR3 is CASSLERGTDTQYF. The CDR3 bases are TGCGCCAGCAGCTTGGAGAGGGGGACAGATACGCAGTATTTT. Looking up the rest from reference TRBV5-1 and TRBJ2-3 gives the full variable domain: KAGVTQTPRYLIKTRGQQVTLSCSPISGHRSVSWYQQTPGQGLQFLFEYFSETQRNKGNFPGRFSGRQFSNSRSEMNVSTLELGDSALYLCASSLERGTDTQYFGPGTRLTVL.

The chain carries TRBV7-3 and TRBJ1-2, with 10 bases lining up with TRBD1. The CDR3 has 17 amino acids. V lost 5 bases to trimming and J lost 7 bases; unmatched junction nucleotides: 16. Germline CDR1 reads SGHTA; CDR2 reads FQGTGA. DNA of the CDR3: TGTGCCAGCAGCCCGCGAAAGGGGACAGGGGAGAGAAGTGGCTACACCTTC. Its protein is CASSPRKGTGERSGYTF.

This sequence joins TRBV11-2 and TRBJ2-6; D is possibly TRBD1 (6 bases). V lost 6 bases, J lost 2 bases, and 20 bases lay in between. Germline values: CDR1 SGHAT, CDR2 FQNNGV. CDR3 size: 18 residues. In DNA, the CDR3 is TGTGCCAGCAGTCGAAGGGGACAATCGGTGGCTGGGGCCAACGTCCTGACTTTC. This encodes CASSRRGQSVAGANVLTF. The variable domain in full, with the rest retrieved from reference TRBV11-2 and TRBJ2-6, is EAGVAQSPRYKIIEKRQSVAFWCNPISGHATLYWYQQILGQGPKLLIQFQNNGVVDDSQLPKDRFSAERLKGVDSTLKIQPAKLEDSAVYLCASSRRGQSVAGANVLTFGAGSRLTVL.

The V call is TRBV5-1, the J call TRBJ2-7, with D maybe TRBD1 (6 bases). Trimming removed 4 bases at V and 0 bases at J, with 14 bases between. The CDR3 totals 15 residues. The germline CDR1 and CDR2 sequences are SGHRS and YFSETQ. CDR3 amino acids: CASSLGQLSSYEQYF. The CDR3 DNA reads as TGCGCCAGCAGCCTCGGACAGTTAAGCTCCTACGAGCAGTACTTC.

The V call is TRBV10-3, the J call TRBJ2-6, with 8 positions matching TRBD1. From germline, CDR1 is ENHRY and CDR2 SYGVKD. This CDR3 comprises 16 residues. Trimming cost V 2 bases and J 0 bases; bases outside gene matches: 0. The CDR3 sequence is CAISEGQGSGANVLTF. The CDR3 DNA is TGTGCCATCAGTGAGGGACAGGGCTCTGGGGCCAACGTCCTGACTTTC.